This TCR beta chain is drawn from a study of cytomegalovirus exposure and HLA in healthy donors. General study results and limits: Presence/absence analyses rested on an assumption that sequencing depth was roughly uniform across donors.

The CDR3 has 15 residues. V gave up 6 bases and J gave up 5 bases, with 23 bases separating them. The germline V gene encodes CDR1 SQVTM and CDR2 ANQGSEA. Of note for this clone: The antigen is unknown.

PCR used 60 Vbeta primers and 13 Jbeta primers. Sequenced by immunoSEQ multiplex PCR; TCRdb stores in-frame clones only, minus some. Of 150,000 to 200,000 clones listed, roughly four fifths are singletons. Sequencing was done on a sample of PBMCs. The sequence came from a man aged 30-40 years in good health and CMV-seronegative. The V and J genes are TRBV29-1 and TRBJ2-7; D may be TRBD1 (6 bases). The CDR3 bases are TGCAGCGTACGAAAGATTGATCGGGACACTAACGAGCAGTACTTC. This gives the protein CSVRKIDRDTNEQYF.